This paragraph covers one T cell receptor beta chain sequence. No cognate antigen has been identified for it. The library was obtained by the immunoSEQ multiplex PCR assay. For the multiplex PCR, a mixture combining 60 forward primers for TCR Vbeta segments and 13 reverse primers for TCR Jbeta segments was used. A multiplex PCR assay on genomic DNA amplified the CDR3 region of rearranged TCR beta genes. On the Illumina HiSeq System, the amplified TCR beta libraries were sequenced as 87-base-pair reads. In the authors' own workflow: In a later analysis, tens of millions of unique TCR beta chains were counted across the approximately 620 repertoires, and approximately 9.9 million of these chains were shared by at least two donors. Raw reads were error-corrected and collapsed into unique sequences by a nearest-neighbor algorithm in which closely related sequences were merged to remove PCR and sequencing errors. To assign V, D and J gene segments, CDR3 sequences were aligned to IMGT reference sequences. For a sequence to be retained, a match of at least six nucleotides was required to both a V gene segment and a J gene segment. A rearrangement was called productive if the CDR3 had no stop codons and remained in frame with V and J, and every other rearrangement was called non-productive. Following IMGT convention, CDR3 was defined as the stretch from the second conserved V-encoded cysteine up to the conserved J-encoded phenylalanine. The earlier analysis of approximately 590 of the donors excluded any sequence lacking an unambiguous match to a single V gene segment. In an earlier analysis of 587 of the donors, a V segment was called functional when productive rearrangements were above 56.7%, and segregating when the standard deviation between donors exceeded 5%. A statistical classification framework was built for diagnosing cytomegalovirus status from the catalog of TCR beta chain sequences. In a later analysis, V and J genes were assigned by comparing TCR nucleotide sequences against IMGT/GENE-DB human TR gene sequences. Using the TCRdist pipeline, a later analysis assigned CDR3 sequences along with most-parsimonious VDJ recombination scenarios. In a later analysis, each TCR beta chain was defined by its CDR3 amino acid sequence together with its V-gene family, and reads without a unique V-gene family were excluded. To address suspected cross-contamination and a sequencing artifact, a later analysis removed roughly 640 highly shared, low-generation-probability nucleotide sequences. In a later analysis, a clonal expansion index for each public chain was calculated from normalized within-repertoire ranks of inferred template counts. Generation probabilities in a later analysis came from a VDJ recombination model fitted to out-of-frame rearrangements, and those results were checked against IGoR. In a later analysis, hypergeometric tests were used to score TCR-TCR, TCR-HLA and TCR-CMV co-occurrence, with a repertoire-size bias correction applied to TCR pairs. In a later analysis, false discovery rates were estimated by permuting HLA or CMV assignments 20 times. In a later analysis, co-occurring TCRs were grouped with DBSCAN, and TCRdist sequence similarity was added when clustering was performed within HLA-allele-positive subsets. For co-occurrence clustering, repertoires with fewer than 30,000 or more than 120,000 public chains were excluded, along with four or five repertoires with anomalous nucleotide sharing. TCRdb retrieved this table from immuneACCESS and kept in-frame rearrangements only. Not all clones are present; in checked studies, unresolved V genes account for under half, and no reason is known for the remainder. For V, J and clone size, that table is used; D and trimming come from the DNA. The sample table gives fewer than 150,000 clones. About 3.5% of the sample comes from the top ten.

This sample is part of a study of cytomegalovirus exposure and HLA in healthy donors (TCRdb year 2017). Some background on the complete study: In an earlier analysis of some 550 of the donors, 250 to 350 Gb of sequence data and some 100 million unique TCR beta sequences from approximately 180 million T cells were reported. Genome-wide SNP genotypes for about 65% of the roughly 700 donors were used in a later genetic analysis, which treated that subset as a discovery cohort. Using immunosequencing, the study profiled T cell repertoires from fewer than 700 subjects and related those repertoires to cytomegalovirus serostatus. An earlier analysis of more than 450 of the donors used high-throughput TCR beta sequencing to judge whether each TCR beta V gene segment behaved as functional or pseudogenic. Donor age, sex, ethnicity and CMV serostatus were collected together with the repertoire data. Roughly 310 gigabases of sequencing data and 78 million or so unique TCR sequences were included in an early release covering 550 to 800 HLA-typed donors. To predict cytomegalovirus infection status, the study brought together high-throughput TCR immunosequencing, statistical association of individual TCRs with disease status, and machine learning. All discovery cohort repertoires had been generated using a single sequencing platform. In a later analysis, previously published TCR beta repertoires from about 640 donors were re-analyzed and high-resolution HLA genotyping was added so that TCR occurrence patterns could be studied. Across roughly 420 genotyped donors of the cohort, an average of roughly 200,000 unique TCR beta nucleotide sequences per donor were sequenced, and 15% to 20% of those sequences were non-productive. Both class I and class II loci were covered by HLA typing, at four-digit resolution. The later analysis used no new phenotypic data to find candidate immune exposures, relying instead on TCR beta sequences and their occurrence across donors. Typing coverage differed by locus: A, B, C, DRB1 and DQB1 were typed in about 629-640 donors, DQA1 in roughly 500, DPA1 in 600 to 610, and DPB1 in just under 490. Roughly 5 DR-DQ haplotypes were handled as single units for association and clustering because linkage in the cohort was strong. The study aimed to test whether cataloging public T cell receptors could reveal signatures of past pathogen exposure. Among the approximately 420 genotyped donors, approximately 81% belonged to the genetic ancestry cluster associated with self-reported Caucasian donors. Along with the approximately 700-subject first cohort, a separate validation cohort of over 90 different subjects was used.

The cohort was made up of approximately 700 healthy bone marrow donors. At the time of sampling, every cohort member was nominally healthy, though immune exposures that went unrecorded were likely present. The donor was CMV seronegative and was included in the group of several hundred seronegative cohort members. Every donor gave a peripheral blood sample, and the peripheral blood mononuclear cells from that sample were used for TCR beta sequencing. Genomic DNA was extracted from the blood cell samples with the Qiagen DNeasy Blood Extraction Kit. The CDR3 numbers 17 residues from cysteine through phenylalanine. The kept DNA is CDR3 alone, 51 bases in frame from the first base. In the germline V gene, CDR1 corresponds to SGHTS and CDR2 to YDEGEE. V lost 3 bases and J lost 2 bases, and the count of bases not matched to a germline gene is 10. Results the study describes overall, beyond this receptor: A further reported finding was that TCR beta sequences accurately predicted the HLA-A and HLA-B alleles for most subjects in the first cohort. Most TCR sequences were observed very rarely across donors, whereas some public TCRs were present in many individuals. For the cohort, immune exposure information was limited to CMV serostatus. In vitro tests confirmed that a few of the cytomegalovirus-associated TCR beta chains recognize cytomegalovirus antigens. Because HLA typing was unavailable for some donors at each locus, only the typed subset was used in association tests. A later analysis found that most CMV-associated TCR beta chains appeared HLA-restricted, with HLA associations seemingly driven largely by CMV exposure. The authors suggested that the approach could potentially be generalized to other disease states and immunological phenotypes. In a later analysis, HLA-associated TCR beta chains showed more clonal expansion and lower generation probabilities than non-associated chains that were equally common. The classifier was reported to diagnose cytomegalovirus status with high specificity and sensitivity in both the original cohort and the validation cohort. The study gave a list of more than 150 TCR beta chains associated with cytomegalovirus. Roughly uniform sequencing depth across donors was assumed in presence/absence analyses, although this assumption may not hold. Because the 87-base-pair reads could not distinguish some IMGT-functional V segments, including TRBV6-2 and TRBV6-3, those segments were excluded. When HLA alleles, especially DR and DQ, strongly co-occurred, TCR associations were difficult to assign to individual alleles. A later genetic analysis reported fewer N-insertions in productive TCRs among donors in an Asian-associated ancestry cluster than the roughly 650-donor mean. In a later analysis, over 15,000 TCR beta sequences were associated with specific HLA alleles at a false discovery rate of 0.05. In a later analysis, several top co-occurrence clusters were reported to appear linked to parvovirus B19, influenza, CMV and Epstein-Barr virus. Correlated functional status among segregating V segments might reflect linkage disequilibrium, but an unknown experimental factor could not be ruled out. V-gene and J-gene trimming of TCR beta chains was associated with a missense DCLRE1C variant in a later genetic analysis, and the association was replicated in an independent cohort. A group of highly shared sequence variants was considered likely to be a technical artifact of the sequencing pipeline. Broadly in line with IMGT annotations, most TCR beta V segments showed up in productive rearrangements about 87% or about 30% of the time in an earlier analysis of roughly 590 of the donors. According to a later analysis, TCR association rates differed among HLA loci, with DRB1 alleles showing the most associated TCRs and HLA-C alleles showing the fewest. This cohort had only TCR beta chains sequenced, and the lack of alpha or paired-chain data limited which features could be detected. Some 15 rarely observed V segments, including chromosome 9 orphons, were excluded from the earlier analysis of almost 600 of the donors because counts were too low.

This sequence was found in a man younger than 30 in good health and CMV-seronegative. The chain couples TRBV5-8 to TRBJ2-7, with 11 bases matching TRBD2. Sequenced input: PBMCs. The DNA is TGTGCCAGCAGCTGGCGCCGACTAGCGGGACTAACCTACGAGCAGTACTTC. Its translation is CASSWRRLAGLTYEQYF.